These 32 T cell receptor beta chains originate from one sample sequenced in a study of early T cells in non-severe SARS-CoV-2 infection. TCRdb processed the 5' RACE reads anew with MiXCR; each CDR3 protein has one entry. The sample lists about 76,000 distinct CDR3 sequences, around 11% seen once, with approximately 4.8% in the top ten. Input material: whole blood. The source of these receptors is an adult who was a healthcare worker with PCR-confirmed SARS-CoV-2 infection or an uninfected control (not recorded which).

In this sample, this clonotype turned up a few times. The chain employs TRBV5-6 and TRBJ1-1, with D maybe TRBD1 (5 bases). V was cut by 4 bases and J by 3 bases, with 13 bases left in between. There are 14 residues in the CDR3. Germline-derived CDR1 and CDR2 are SGHDT and YYEEEE. The CDR3 here is CASSETVLYTEAFF. CDR3 coding DNA: TGTGCCAGCAGCGAGACAGTGCTGTACACTGAAGCTTTCTTT.

In this sample, this clonotype turned up many times. This chain uses TRBV5-1 with TRBJ2-3; no firm D call. V was shortened by 0 bases and J by 0 bases, with 5 bases between the two germline ends. There are 14 residues in the CDR3. Germline CDR1 SGHRS, CDR2 YFSETQ. Written as DNA, the CDR3 is TGCGCCAGCAGCTTGGACAGTAGCACAGATACGCAGTATTTT. Its translation: CASSLDSSTDTQYF.

This clonotype was detected ten times or more. CDR3 region: CASSSDSTDYGYTF. Written as DNA, the CDR3 is TGCGCCAGCAGCTCTGACTCTACAGACTATGGCTACACCTTC. The chain links TRBV5-1 to TRBJ1-2; D unclear. Trimming left V 3 bases short and J 3 bases short, with 12 bases between. Germline V lookup: CDR1 SGHRS, CDR2 YFSETQ. CDR3 size: 14 residues.

This clonotype was recorded many times. The junction differs from germline at one of its ends, possibly a read error. This chain connects TRBV7-7 to TRBJ2-2, with D uncertain. The CDR3 has 13 amino acids. Germline CDR1 and CDR2: SSHAT and FNYEAQ (reference sequence). The CDR3 DNA reads as TGTGCTAGCAGCTTAGCTAGCACCGGGGAGCTGTTTTTT. This sequence encodes CASSLASTGELFF.

The chain employs TRBV21-1 and TRBJ2-3; the D segment call TRBD2 is taken from the table without a DNA check. TRBV21-1 is described as a pseudogene. The length of the CDR3 is 18 residues. The CDR3 here is CASSKRLAEGLVTDTQYF. Written as DNA, the CDR3 is TGTGCCAGCAGCAAAAGACTAGCGGAAGGGCTGGTCACAGATACGCAGTATTTT.

A word on this clonotype: A much larger clone sits a single nucleotide away, making a read error possible. The chain couples TRBV7-8 to TRBJ2-1; the D gene is possibly TRBD1 (6 bases). The CDR3 contains 15 residues. Germline values: CDR1 SGHVS, CDR2 FQNEAQ. The CDR3 bases are TGTGCCAGCAGCTTATGGGACAACGACTACAATGAGCAGCTCTTC. Its translation is CASSLWDNDYNEQLF. Variable domain in full (rest from reference TRBV7-8 and TRBJ2-1): GAGVSQSPRYKVAKRGQDVALRCDPISGHVSLFWYQQALGQGPEFLTYFQNEAQLDKSGLPSDRFFAERPEGSVSTLKIQRTQQEDSAVYLCASSLWDNDYNEQLFGPGTRLTVL.

There are many counts of this clonotype. The chain employs TRBV29-1 and TRBJ2-7, with D unresolved. The CDR3 length is 13 residues. Deletions cut 2 bases from V and 3 bases from J, with 11 bases between. Germline lookup yields CDR1 SQVTM and CDR2 ANQGSEA. The CDR3 DNA follows: TGCAGCGTTGAACGGCAGTTCGGCTACGAGCAGTACTTC. Its translation: CSVERQFGYEQYF.

This clonotype was picked up many times. The gene calls are TRBV18 and TRBJ1-2, with TRBD1 matching 8 bases. The germline V gene has CDR1 KGHSH and CDR2 LQKENI. Trimming removed 0 bases from V and 8 bases from J; junction bases left unmatched: 17. The CDR3 spans 18 residues. The DNA of the CDR3 is TGTGCCAGCTCACCACCCCTGACTCTCCAGGGGGCTAAGGGAGGCTACACCTTC. Translation: CASSPPLTLQGAKGGYTF.

DNA for the CDR3: TGTGCCAGCAGTAGGGGAGGGGAGTTAGCCAAAAACATTCAGTACTTC. Protein sequence: CASSRGGELAKNIQYF. This chain connects TRBV2 to TRBJ2-4; 7 bases align to TRBD2. V shed 5 bases, J shed 0 bases, and the junction held 7 bases outside the gene matches. CDR3 size: 16 residues. Germline V gene lookup returns CDR1 SNHLY and CDR2 FYNNEI.

In its sample, this clonotype was seen many times. The J gene is TRBJ2-4, the V gene TRBV6-2 or TRBV6-3; 7 bases match TRBD2. CDR3 length: 14 residues. CDR1 and CDR2 from the germline V gene are MNHEY and SVGEGT. Germline trimming cut 2 bases from V and 9 bases from J; bases unmatched to any gene: 7. CDR3 in DNA: TGTGCCAGCAGTTACGTGATGGGGGGGACCATTCAGTACTTC. It yields the protein CASSYVMGGTIQYF.

The V gene is TRBV7-7, the J gene TRBJ1-1; the match to TRBD1 covers 9 bases. Germline assignment: CDR1 SSHAT and CDR2 FNYEAQ (reference sequence). Germline trimming cut 1 base from V and 4 bases from J; bases unmatched to any gene: 25. The CDR3 consists of 22 residues. The CDR3 coding sequence is TGTGCCAGCAGCTTAGATAGGCGCCACGACCTACTCCGGGACAGGGTCGGCACTGAAGCTTTCTTT. Residues: CASSLDRRHDLLRDRVGTEAFF.

This clonotype has a handful of counts. The CDR3 reads CASSRAEANTGELFF. CDR3 coding DNA: TGCGCCAGCAGCCGAGCAGAGGCCAACACCGGGGAGCTGTTTTTT. The V call is TRBV4-3, the J call TRBJ2-2, with no clear D. The V gene lost 4 bases and the J gene lost 2 bases, with 11 bases spanning the gap. The CDR3 runs 15 residues. The germline gives CDR1 LGHNA, CDR2 YSLEER.

In its sample, this clonotype was seen a few times. This chain uses TRBV12-2 with TRBJ1-5. TRBV12-2 is tagged as a pseudogene. There are 14 residues in the CDR3. CDR3 sequence: CASRLEEGLGPQHF. In nucleotides, the CDR3 is TGTGCAAGTCGCTTAGAGGAGGGGTTGGGGCCCCAGCATTTT.

This clonotype was recorded at least ten times. V and J are TRBV3-1 and TRBJ2-1, with D perhaps TRBD1 (6 bases). CDR1 is LGHDT and CDR2 is YNNKEL in the germline V gene (reference sequence). The V gene lost 2 bases and the J gene lost 9 bases, with 8 bases spanning the gap. The CDR3 is 12 residues long. CDR3 nucleotide sequence: TGTGCCAGCAGCCAACAGGGGCCTGAGCAGTTCTTC. Translating gives CASSQQGPEQFF.

This clonotype was seen ten or more times. The rearrangement links TRBV30 to TRBJ2-3; 13 nucleotides match TRBD2. There are 16 residues in the CDR3. Germline trimming cut 3 bases from V and 1 base from J; bases unmatched to any gene: 4. Germline V gene lookup returns CDR1 GTSNPN and CDR2 SVGIG (reference sequence). The CDR3 DNA is TGTGCCTGGAGCCTTGGACTAGCGGGAGGCACAGATACGCAGTATTTT. Amino acids: CAWSLGLAGGTDTQYF.

The CDR3 reads CASSLGQVTGELFF. The CDR3 DNA sequence: TGCGCCAGCAGCTTGGGACAGGTCACCGGGGAGCTGTTTTTT. The rearrangement uses TRBV5-1 and TRBJ2-2; D may be TRBD1 (6 bases). V was trimmed by 0 bases and J by 4 bases, leaving 7 bases between them. This CDR3 region has 14 residues. Germline lookup yields CDR1 SGHRS and CDR2 YFSETQ.

This clonotype came up many times. The rearrangement joins TRBV5-6 to TRBJ1-5, with 8 bases lining up with TRBD1. The CDR3 runs to 14 residues. Germline loops: CDR1 SGHDT, CDR2 YYEEEE. J gave up 6 bases and V 2 bases, and 4 bases lay outside the gene matches. DNA for the CDR3: TGTGCCAGCAGCTTATGGGACAGGATTCAGCCCCAGCATTTT. Its translation is CASSLWDRIQPQHF.

This clonotype was counted ten times or more. This chain uses TRBV10-3 with TRBJ2-3; TRBD2 matches at 13 bases. The V and J ends lost 6 bases and 5 bases, in that order; junction bases with no gene match: 11. The germline gives CDR1 ENHRY, CDR2 SYGVKD. This CDR3 spans 17 amino acids. CDR3 loop: CAIRSTSGGHMQDTQYF. CDR3 in DNA: TGTGCCATCAGATCGACTAGCGGGGGGCACATGCAAGATACGCAGTATTTT.

With respect to this clonotype: One base away lies a much larger clone, so this may be a sequencing read error. CDR3 nucleotide sequence: TGCGCCAGCAGTGAGCCTAAGCGGGGGGCCGGCCGTCATACGCAGTATTTT. Its translation: CASSEPKRGAGRHTQYF. The gene calls are TRBV10-2 and TRBJ2-3, with 9 bases aligning to TRBD2. Germline loops: CDR1 WSHSY, CDR2 SAAADI. The V and J ends lost 2 bases and 7 bases, in that order; junction bases with no gene match: 13. This CDR3 comprises 17 residues.

This clonotype was counted between two and nine times. The genes are TRBV7-9 and TRBJ2-7, with unresolved D. CDR3 length: 14 residues. Germline V gives CDR1 SEHNR, CDR2 FQNEAQ (reference sequence). Between the trimmed V and J ends, which lost 5 bases and 1 base, there was a span of 12 bases. The CDR3 DNA sequence: TGTGCCAGCAGCATCGACATATCTTCCTACGAGCAGTACTTC. Protein sequence: CASSIDISSYEQYF.

The sample holds many counts of this clonotype. The junction departs from the called germline gene at one end, perhaps through a read error. The gene calls are TRBV7-7 and TRBJ2-5; the D gene is possibly TRBD1 (6 bases). In germline, CDR1 is SSHAT, CDR2 FNYEAQ (reference sequence). CDR3 length: 15 residues. In nucleotides, the CDR3 is TGTGCTAGCAGCCCCGACCCAGGGGTGATAGAGACCCAGTACTTC. Amino acids: CASSPDPGVIETQYF.

This clonotype was observed at least ten times. As DNA, the CDR3 is TGTGCCAGCAGCGCAGCCCGAGGGGCGGGGTCTAGCACAGATACGCAGTATTTT. Protein: CASSAARGAGSSTDTQYF. V and J are TRBV9 and TRBJ2-3; TRBD2 is a possible D gene (6 bases). Germline V gene sequence: CDR1 SGDLS, CDR2 YYNGEE. The V and J ends lost 3 bases and 0 bases respectively, with 20 bases between them. The length of the CDR3 is 18 residues.

This clonotype was counted between two and nine times. The chain has TRBV7-9 and TRBJ2-7; D unclear. With 6 bases removed from V and 3 bases from J, the gap between germline ends came to 12 bases. CDR3 length: 13 amino acids. Germline CDR1 is SEHNR and CDR2 is FQNEAQ (reference sequence). This CDR3 is CASSPRQVYEQYF. The DNA of the CDR3 is TGTGCCAGCAGTCCCCGCCAGGTCTACGAGCAGTACTTC.

The chain is built from TRBV5-1 and TRBJ2-3; tentatively, D is TRBD1 or TRBD2 (5 bases each). Trimming pared 2 bases from V and 6 bases from J, leaving 16 bases between. The CDR3 is 15 amino acids. Per the germline V gene, CDR1 is SGHRS and CDR2 is YFSETQ. CDR3 in DNA: TGCGCCAGCAGCTTTATGAGGGGCGGAACGGATACGCAGTATTTT. It codes for CASSFMRGGTDTQYF.

As to this clonotype: It may be a read error: a sequence one base away is much more abundant. The chain uses TRBV5-1 and TRBJ2-5; D gene unclear. With 0 bases removed from V and 2 bases from J, the gap between germline ends came to 8 bases. CDR1 and CDR2 from the germline V gene are SGHRS and YFSETQ. CDR3 length: 14 amino acids. This CDR3 reads CASSLGMAQETQYF. The CDR3 nucleotides read TGCGCCAGCAGCTTGGGCATGGCTCAAGAGACCCAGTACTTC.

This clonotype has a count of ten or more. V gene TRBV7-6 combines with J gene TRBJ2-5; TRBD1 agrees at 9 bases. CDR1 and CDR2 (germline): SGHVS, FNYEAQ. CDR3 length: 15 residues. With V trimmed by 2 bases and J by 7 bases, 8 bases remained unmatched. Written as DNA, the CDR3 is TGTGCCAGCAGCTTAATCCCGGGACAGGGAGGGACCCAGTACTTC. It encodes CASSLIPGQGGTQYF.

The table lists this clonotype with a few counts. The chain carries TRBV7-9 and TRBJ1-6; D is ambiguous. The V and J ends lost 8 bases and 8 bases respectively, with 13 bases between them. The CDR3 is 13 amino acids. Germline V gene lookup returns CDR1 SEHNR and CDR2 FQNEAQ (reference sequence). Here the CDR3 reads CASEGIIDSPLHF. The CDR3 coding sequence is TGTGCCAGCGAGGGTATTATTGATTCACCCCTCCACTTT.

This clonotype was picked up a small number of times. V usage is TRBV27 and J usage is TRBJ2-1, with 8 bases fitting TRBD2. From germline, CDR1 is MNHEY and CDR2 SMNVEV (reference sequence). The CDR3 is made up of 14 amino acids. V lost 8 bases, J lost 0 bases, and 3 bases stayed unmatched. CDR3 amino acids: CASQSGSSYNEQFF. CDR3 coding DNA: TGTGCCAGCCAAAGCGGGAGCTCCTACAATGAGCAGTTCTTC.

The rearrangement joins TRBV9 to TRBJ1-1, with a weak D call TRBD1 (5 bases). Per germline, CDR1 SGDLS and CDR2 YYNGEE. The CDR3 contains 13 residues. V was clipped by 3 bases and J by 0 bases, with 6 bases between them. The CDR3 spells CASSAQVNTEAFF. The DNA for the CDR3 is TGTGCCAGCAGCGCACAGGTGAACACTGAAGCTTTCTTT.

J is TRBJ2-1 and V is TRBV5-6, with 8 bases lining up with TRBD1. In germline, CDR1 is SGHDT, CDR2 YYEEEE. V lost 2 bases and J lost 2; bases outside the gene matches: 9. The CDR3 is 17 residues long. Here the CDR3 reads CASSFGDGQGPYNEQFF. In nucleotides, the CDR3 is TGTGCCAGCAGCTTTGGGGACGGACAGGGTCCCTACAATGAGCAGTTCTTC. The entire variable domain, with the rest obtained from reference TRBV5-6 and TRBJ2-1, is as follows: DAGVTQSPTHLIKTRGQQVTLRCSPKSGHDTVSWYQQALGQGPQFIFQYYEEEERQRGNFPDRFSGHQFPNYSSELNVNALLLGDSALYLCASSFGDGQGPYNEQFFGPGTRLTVL.

V usage is TRBV6-6 and J usage is TRBJ2-2, with D maybe TRBD2 (6 bases). Germline V gene sequence: CDR1 MNHNY, CDR2 SVGAGI (reference sequence). The CDR3 extends over 15 amino acids. Trimming cost V 2 bases and J 6 bases, with 13 bases left between them. The chain's CDR3 is CASSYLSTGAGELFF. CDR3 DNA sequence: TGTGCCAGCAGTTACCTTAGCACGGGGGCCGGGGAGCTGTTTTTT.

Ten or more counts support this clonotype. The chain joins TRBV6-5 to TRBJ1-2; D is unclear. V was cut by 4 bases and J by 4 bases, with 28 bases left in between. Germline-derived CDR1 and CDR2 are MNHEY and SVGAGI. The CDR3 runs to 19 residues. The CDR3 bases are TGTGCCAGCAGTTCCTACGTAGCTACCACAAGGGTATTAGTCTATGGCTACACCTTC. Encoded protein: CASSSYVATTRVLVYGYTF.